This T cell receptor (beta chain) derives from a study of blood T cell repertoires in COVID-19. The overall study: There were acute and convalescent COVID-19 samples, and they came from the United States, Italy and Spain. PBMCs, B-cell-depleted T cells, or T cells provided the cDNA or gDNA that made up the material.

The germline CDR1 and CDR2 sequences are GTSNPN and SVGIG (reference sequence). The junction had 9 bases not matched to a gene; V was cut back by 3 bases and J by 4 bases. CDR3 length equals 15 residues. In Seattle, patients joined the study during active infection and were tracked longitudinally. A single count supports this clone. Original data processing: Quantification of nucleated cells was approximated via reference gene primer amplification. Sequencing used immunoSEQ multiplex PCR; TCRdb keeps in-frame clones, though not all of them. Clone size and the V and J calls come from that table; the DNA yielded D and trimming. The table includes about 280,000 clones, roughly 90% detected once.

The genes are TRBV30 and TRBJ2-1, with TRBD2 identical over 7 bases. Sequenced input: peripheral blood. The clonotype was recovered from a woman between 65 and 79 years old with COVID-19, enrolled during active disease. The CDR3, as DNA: TGTGCCTGGAGCAAAAGCGGGGCTCGTTACAATGAGCAGTTCTTC. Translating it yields CAWSKSGARYNEQFF.